The sequence of this T cell receptor (beta chain) was determined in a study of cytomegalovirus exposure and HLA in healthy donors. The donors were members of the validation cohort, which comprised 120 subjects and was separate from the first cohort of more than 500 subjects. Whole-study findings and limits: The study labeled under 200 TCR beta chains cytomegalovirus-associated. Many donors shared some public TCRs, even though most TCR sequences were rare.

Profiled with immunoSEQ multiplex PCR; TCRdb holds only in-frame clones, not every one. The data contain about 98,000 clones, around 88% of them singletons. As to this clone: No antigen is known for it.

The clonotype comes from a woman aged 25 to 39 in good health and CMV-seronegative. The specimen sequenced was PBMCs.

The CDR3 protein is CASSSATGKLFF. The CDR3 nucleotides read TGTGCCAGCAGCTCGGCGACAGGCAAACTGTTTTTT. V and J are TRBV7-2 and TRBJ1-4; weak D call: TRBD1 (6 bases). This CDR3 contains 12 residues. Germline V gene sequence: CDR1 SGHTA, CDR2 FQGNSA. Trimming shortened V by 4 bases and J by 11 bases, and 11 bases separated the two germline ends.